This T cell receptor (beta chain) originates from a study of control samples from healthy donors and cancer patients. The table came from immunoSEQ multiplex PCR; TCRdb's copy has only in-frame clones and leaves some out. The data show some 130,000 clones, 93% seen once. The clonotype originates from a middle-aged man with head and neck cancer. The sequencing sample was made of PBMCs.

The CDR3 protein is CASSLDQGYEQYF. In DNA form, the CDR3 reads TGTGCCAGCAGCTTGGACCAGGGTTACGAGCAGTACTTC. The chain couples TRBV5-4 to TRBJ2-7; maybe TRBD1 (5 bases). The CDR3 spans 13 residues. Between the trimmed V and J ends, which lost 0 bases and 4 bases, there was a span of 8 bases. Germline V gene sequence: CDR1 SGHNT, CDR2 YYREEE (reference sequence).